This T cell receptor (beta chain) stems from a study of blood T cell repertoires in COVID-19. The wider study: Sources were T cells, B-cell-depleted T cells, or PBMCs; the material itself was cDNA or gDNA.

Authors' data handling: Counts of nucleated cells, estimated from reference gene primer amplification, were obtained. Profiling relied on immunoSEQ multiplex PCR, and the TCRdb table lists in-frame clones only, not all of them. V, J and clone size derive from that table, while D and trimming were established from the DNA sequence. The sample has some 170,000 clones, more than 85% seen once. V lost 4 bases to trimming and J lost 0 bases, with 11 bases between them. This CDR3 has 15 residues. Germline-derived CDR1 and CDR2 are ENHRY and SYGVKD. This TCR derives from a woman aged 60-75 years with COVID-19, enrolled during active disease. The genes are TRBV10-3 and TRBJ2-3; TRBD2 might be the D (6 bases). Sequencing used peripheral blood. Here the CDR3 DNA reads TGTGCCATCAGTGGACCTAGCGCTAGCACAGATACGCAGTATTTT. It yields the protein CAISGPSASTDTQYF.